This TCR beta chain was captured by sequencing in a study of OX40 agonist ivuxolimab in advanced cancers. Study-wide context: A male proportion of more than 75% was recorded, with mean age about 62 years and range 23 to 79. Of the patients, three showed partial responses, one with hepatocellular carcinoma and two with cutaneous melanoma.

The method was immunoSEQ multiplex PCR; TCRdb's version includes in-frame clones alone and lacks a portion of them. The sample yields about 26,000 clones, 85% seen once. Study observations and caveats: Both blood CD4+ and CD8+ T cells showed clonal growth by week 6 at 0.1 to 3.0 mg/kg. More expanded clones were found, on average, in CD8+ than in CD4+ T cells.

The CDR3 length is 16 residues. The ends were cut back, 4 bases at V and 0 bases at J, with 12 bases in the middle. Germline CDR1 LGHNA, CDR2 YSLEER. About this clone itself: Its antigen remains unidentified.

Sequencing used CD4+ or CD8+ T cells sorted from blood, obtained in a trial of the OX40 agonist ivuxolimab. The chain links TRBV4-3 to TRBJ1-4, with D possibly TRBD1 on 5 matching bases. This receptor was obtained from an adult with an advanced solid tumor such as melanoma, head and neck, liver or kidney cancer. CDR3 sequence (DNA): TGCGCCAGCAGCCCATCGGCGGGGGCAACTAATGAAAAACTGTTTTTT. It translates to CASSPSAGATNEKLFF.